Shown below are 16 T cell receptor beta chains from a single sample sequenced in a study of high-grade serous ovarian cancer treatment subgroups. Tumor tissue was taken before any definitive surgery or chemotherapy was given. Generated by immunoSEQ multiplex PCR, the TCRdb table keeps only in-frame clones and is missing some. The sample carries about 340 clones, more than 65% recorded once. Sequenced material: tumor tissue. The receptors were gathered from a human donor with high-grade serous ovarian cancer.

The chain is built from TRBV4-1 and TRBJ2-2; D is unresolved. Trimming left V 1 base short and J 7 bases short, with 16 bases between. This CDR3 is built from 16 residues. Germline lookup yields CDR1 MGHRA and CDR2 YSYEKL. CDR3 DNA sequence: TGCGCCAGCAGCCAAGGTCTCGCAGGCTCCGACGGGGAGCTGTTTTTT. Translation gives CASSQGLAGSDGELFF.

The chain employs TRBV19 and TRBJ2-1, with D possibly being TRBD1 or TRBD2 (5 bases each). The CDR3 extends over 15 amino acids. The V gene lost 3 bases and the J gene lost 4 bases, with 13 bases spanning the gap. Germline CDR1 reads LNHDA; CDR2 reads SQIVND (reference sequence). The DNA of the CDR3 is TGTGCCAGTAGTATTGAGGGGATGCAGTACAATGAGCAGTTCTTC. As protein: CASSIEGMQYNEQFF.

In this sample, this clone turned up a few times. The chain couples TRBV15 to TRBJ2-7; D gene uncertain. V was pared by 0 bases and J by 6 bases, with 9 bases between. Per the germline V gene, CDR1 is LNHNV and CDR2 is YYDKDF (reference sequence). The CDR3 covers 13 residues. The CDR3 sequence is CATSRDWRSEQYF. The CDR3 region has the DNA TGTGCCACCAGCAGAGATTGGCGCTCCGAGCAGTACTTC. Complete variable domain (other parts from reference TRBV15 and TRBJ2-7): DAMVIQNPRYQVTQFGKPVTLSCSQTLNHNVMYWYQQKSSQAPKLLFHYYDKDFNNEADTPDNFQSRRPNTSFCFLDIRSPGLGDTAMYLCATSRDWRSEQYFGPGTRLTVT.

The rearrangement links TRBV6-6 to TRBJ2-7, with D tentatively TRBD2 (5 bases). Germline CDR1 reads MNHNY; CDR2 reads SVGAGI (reference sequence). The CDR3 runs to 13 residues. Trimming removed 7 bases from V and 2 bases from J, with 12 bases in between. The CDR3 coding sequence is TGTGCCAGCATCAACGGGGATACCTACGAGCAGTACTTC. It is translated as CASINGDTYEQYF.

This clone has just a few counts. The CDR3 bases are TGTGCCAGCAGTTCCGGGACTATGCTCGATGAGCAGTTCTTC. Protein sequence: CASSSGTMLDEQFF. This chain links TRBV28 with TRBJ2-1; 7 bases align to TRBD2. The CDR3 length is 14 residues. V lost 4 bases, J lost 8 bases, and 8 bases stayed unmatched. The germline CDR1 and CDR2 sequences are MDHEN and SYDVKM.

This clone is hyperexpanded. The chain has TRBV27 and TRBJ1-1, with 7 nucleotides matching TRBD1. This CDR3 has 14 amino acids. Germline lookup yields CDR1 MNHEY and CDR2 SMNVEV (reference sequence). The junction had 5 bases not matched to a gene; V was cut back by 5 bases and J by 2 bases. CDR3: CASSSRTGNTEAFF. CDR3 DNA: TGTGCCAGCAGTAGCCGGACAGGCAACACTGAAGCTTTCTTT.

The rearrangement joins TRBV19 to TRBJ1-1; 11 positions agree with TRBD1. The CDR3 spans 14 residues. The J segment lost 4 bases and the V segment lost 4 bases, leaving 2 bases of the junction unmatched. CDR1 LNHDA and CDR2 SQIVND come from the germline V gene (reference sequence). The CDR3 reads CASSTGTGGTEAFF. DNA for the CDR3: TGTGCCAGTAGTACCGGGACAGGGGGCACTGAAGCTTTCTTT. Drawing the rest from reference TRBV19 and TRBJ1-1, the complete variable domain is DGGITQSPKYLFRKEGQNVTLSCEQNLNHDAMYWYRQDPGQGLRLIYYSQIVNDFQKGDIAEGYSVSREKKESFPLTVTSAQKNPTAFYLCASSTGTGGTEAFFGQGTRLTVV.

The genes are TRBV19 and TRBJ2-5; 8 bases map to TRBD1. The end of the DNA is better explained by TRBJ2-7, so the J call may be wrong. This CDR3 is built from 16 residues. Germline assignment: CDR1 LNHDA and CDR2 SQIVND (reference sequence). CDR3 protein: CASSIVNGQGRYEQYF. The DNA for the CDR3 is TGTGCCAGTAGTATAGTGAACGGACAGGGCCGCTACGAGCAGTACTTC.

The rearrangement links TRBV19 to TRBJ1-1; the D is unclear. The CDR3 sequence is 14 residues long. Between the trimmed V and J ends, which lost 4 bases and 1 base, there was a span of 10 bases. The germline V gene encodes CDR1 LNHDA and CDR2 SQIVND (reference sequence). This CDR3 reads CASSTPSENTEAFF. DNA of the CDR3: TGTGCCAGTAGTACACCCTCAGAGAACACTGAAGCTTTCTTT. Combining the CDR3 with reference TRBV19 and TRBJ1-1 gives the whole variable domain DGGITQSPKYLFRKEGQNVTLSCEQNLNHDAMYWYRQDPGQGLRLIYYSQIVNDFQKGDIAEGYSVSREKKESFPLTVTSAQKNPTAFYLCASSTPSENTEAFFGQGTRLTVV.

The chain uses TRBV21-1 and TRBJ2-5; whether TRBD1, the table's D call, matches the DNA was not checked. TRBV21-1 corresponds to a pseudogene. The length of the CDR3 is 13 residues. The CDR3 sequence: CASGPPESWTQYF. CDR3 coding DNA: TGTGCCAGCGGCCCCCCCGAATCCTGGACCCAGTACTTC.

This chain connects TRBV28 to TRBJ2-3; D is perhaps TRBD1 (6 bases). The CDR3 totals 16 residues. The V end lost 6 bases, the J end lost 2 bases, and 18 bases lay between the germline ends. CDR1 is MDHEN, CDR2 SYDVKM, per germline. This CDR3 reads CASSQPGQDLTDTQYF. CDR3 in DNA: TGTGCCAGCAGCCAACCGGGACAAGACCTCACAGATACGCAGTATTTT.

This chain uses TRBV27 with TRBJ1-1, with D hard to call. V lost 1 base to trimming and J lost 5 bases, with 8 bases between them. The CDR3 extends over 13 amino acids. Germline loops: CDR1 MNHEY, CDR2 SMNVEV (reference sequence). The CDR3 here is CASSLYLETEAFF. CDR3 DNA: TGTGCCAGCAGTTTATATCTCGAAACTGAAGCTTTCTTT.

The genes are TRBV27 and TRBJ2-5, with D perhaps matching TRBD1 (5 bases). The DNA end is more similar to TRBJ2-7, so the J call may be wrong. Germline V gene lookup returns CDR1 MNHEY and CDR2 SMNVEV (reference sequence). The CDR3 contains 15 residues. In DNA form, the CDR3 reads TGTGCCAGCAGTTCAGGATCTGGGGCCCTTTACGAGCAGTACTTC. It specifies CASSSGSGALYEQYF.

The V gene is TRBV16, the J gene TRBJ2-1; 11 bases are a match to TRBD1. V lost 0 bases to trimming and J lost 9 bases; unmatched junction nucleotides: 4. Per germline, CDR1 KGHSY and CDR2 FQNENV. The CDR3 loop spans 15 amino acids. The DNA for the CDR3 is TGTGCCAGCAGCCAATCGGGACAGGGGGTGAGTGAGCAGTTCTTC. Protein product: CASSQSGQGVSEQFF.

The gene calls are TRBV2 and TRBJ2-7; D is perhaps TRBD2 (5 bases). Germline CDR1 is SNHLY and CDR2 is FYNNEI. There are 14 residues in the CDR3. V was trimmed by 6 bases and J by 2 bases, leaving 14 bases between them. The CDR3 region has the DNA TGTGCCAGCAGCTTGAGAGGGAAACCCTACGAGCAGTACTTC. Amino acid sequence: CASSLRGKPYEQYF.

The CDR3 nucleotides read TGTGCCAGCGGGGACAGGGAGGACACCGGGGAGCTGTTTTTT. It is translated as CASGDREDTGELFF. The gene calls are TRBV28 and TRBJ2-2; 9 bases align to TRBD1. V lost 8 bases to trimming and J lost 3 bases; unmatched junction nucleotides: 4. This CDR3 is 14 amino acids long. Germline V gene data show CDR1 as MDHEN and CDR2 as SYDVKM.